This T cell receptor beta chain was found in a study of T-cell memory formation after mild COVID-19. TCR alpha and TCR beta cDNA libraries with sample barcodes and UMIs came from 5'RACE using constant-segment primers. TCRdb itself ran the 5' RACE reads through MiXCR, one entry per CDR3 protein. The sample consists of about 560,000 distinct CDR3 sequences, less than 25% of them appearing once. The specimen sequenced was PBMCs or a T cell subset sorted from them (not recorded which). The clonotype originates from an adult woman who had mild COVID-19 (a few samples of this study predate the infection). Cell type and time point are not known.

The CDR3 spells CATSTGFYGDSPLHF. The CDR3 bases are TGTGCCACCAGCACAGGGTTCTACGGTGATTCACCCCTCCACTTT. This chain uses TRBV15 with TRBJ1-6, with D possibly matching TRBD1 (5 bases). CDR3 length: 15 amino acids. The germline V and J ends were trimmed by 4 bases and 8 bases, with 15 bases remaining between them. Germline V gives CDR1 LNHNV, CDR2 YYDKDF (reference sequence).